This TCR beta chain was sequenced for a study of CD8 T cells in Susac syndrome. A quantity of about 0.5 to 1 ug RNA underwent reverse transcription using random hexamers. Each CDR3 protein is one row after TCRdb ran MiXCR on the immunoSEQ multiplex PCR reads. The table lists 110,000 or so distinct CDR3 sequences, 90% to 95% of them singletons. For this clonotype: Its target is not known.

General study results and limits: The study's TCR sequencing and HLA analysis covered a relatively small number of individuals, and the study acknowledged this.

The V end lost 4 bases, the J end lost 2 bases, and 19 bases lay between the germline ends. There are 17 residues in the CDR3. Germline CDR1 PRHDT, CDR2 FYEKMQ (reference sequence). Sequencing input: CD4+ T cells from PBMCs. The V and J genes are TRBV13 and TRBJ2-3; D unclear. The receptor was isolated from a human donor with multiple sclerosis. The CDR3 sequence is CASSSRSGSTSTDTQYF. The CDR3, as DNA: TGTGCCAGCAGCTCCCGGTCCGGGTCTACGTCCACAGATACGCAGTATTTT. Based on the CDR3 plus reference TRBV13 and TRBJ2-3, the full variable domain is AAGVIQSPRHLIKEKRETATLKCYPIPRHDTVYWYQQGPGQDPQFLISFYEKMQSDKGSIPDRFSAQQFSDYHSELNMSSLELGDSALYFCASSSRSGSTSTDTQYFGPGTRLTVL.